A selection of T cell receptor beta chains follows, all from one sample in a study of cytomegalovirus exposure and HLA in healthy donors. Method: immunoSEQ multiplex PCR; TCRdb's copy keeps in-frame clones and lacks some. The table has roughly 140,000 clones, 75% to 80% seen once; the top ten hold under 4.5%. The sequencing input was PBMCs. These receptors came from a young man in good health and CMV-seronegative. The CDR3 runs from the conserved cysteine through the conserved F or W. The D gene is left open where the match is weak. Some rows mark clone size as missing; the rest say once, few, many or name a class of expanded clone.

j_call d_call clone_size v_call cdr3_aa cdr3_nt
TRBJ2-1 NA NA TRBV6-5 CASSKNWNEQFF TGTGCCAGCAGCAAGAACTGGAATGAGCAGTTCTTC
TRBJ2-2 TRBD1 NA TRBV4-1 CASSLTAGGISGELFF TGCGCCAGCAGCCTGACGGCAGGGGGCATTTCCGGGGAGCTGTTTTTT
TRBJ1-2 NA few TRBV27 CASSSDPQVASKYGYTF TGTGCCAGCAGTTCCGATCCCCAGGTTGCCTCGAAGTACGGCTACACCTTC
TRBJ2-2 TRBD2 NA TRBV5-1 CASSRTSGGADGGELFF TGCGCCAGCAGCAGGACTAGCGGGGGGGCCGATGGCGGGGAGCTGTTTTTT
TRBJ1-5 NA NA TRBV27 CASSLGSNQPQHF TGTGCCAGCAGTTTAGGCTCTAATCAGCCCCAGCATTTT
TRBJ1-3 NA NA TRBV5-4 CASSRNRGNTIYF TGTGCCAGCAGCCGCAACAGGGGAAACACCATATATTTT
TRBJ2-7 NA NA TRBV7-2 CASSLVPSDSTYEQYF TGTGCCAGCAGCTTAGTCCCTAGCGATTCTACCTACGAGCAGTACTTC
TRBJ2-5 TRBD2 few TRBV29-1 CSVGWGGQETQYF TGCAGCGTTGGGTGGGGGGGCCAAGAGACCCAGTACTTC
TRBJ2-5 NA NA TRBV6-1 CASSAGTQETQYF TGTGCCAGCAGCGCCGGGACTCAAGAGACCCAGTACTTC
TRBJ1-2 TRBD1 NA TRBV29-1 CSVSKAGGSYGYTF TGCAGCGTTTCGAAGGCAGGGGGCAGCTATGGCTACACCTTC
TRBJ2-7 TRBD1 NA TRBV30 CAGQGAMAGGFEQYF TGTGCCGGACAGGGGGCAATGGCGGGAGGGTTCGAGCAGTACTTC
TRBJ2-2 TRBD2 NA TRBV10-3 CAITGTSGINTGELFF TGTGCCATCACCGGGACTAGCGGGATCAACACCGGGGAGCTGTTTTTT
TRBJ1-6 NA NA TRBV5-1 CASSRGDTDSPLHF TGCGCCAGCAGCCGGGGGGACACCGATTCACCCCTCCACTTT
TRBJ2-7 TRBD2 NA TRBV5-4 CASYGAGGRREQYF TGTGCCAGCTATGGGGCGGGGGGGCGTCGCGAGCAGTACTTC
TRBJ2-1 TRBD2 NA TRBV5-1 CASSILPSAGVGNEQFF TGCGCCAGCAGCATACTCCCCTCAGCGGGAGTGGGAAATGAGCAGTTCTTC
TRBJ2-1 NA NA TRBV9 CASSAPGSSYNEQFF TGTGCCAGCAGCGCCCCGGGGAGCTCCTACAATGAGCAGTTCTTC
TRBJ2-1 TRBD2 NA TRBV19 CASSIRSGTSVYNEQFF TGTGCCAGTAGTATACGAAGCGGGACTAGCGTGTACAATGAGCAGTTCTTC
TRBJ2-3 NA NA TRBV11-3 CASSLDTVTDTQYF TGTGCCAGCAGCTTAGATACGGTCACAGATACGCAGTATTTT
TRBJ2-3 NA NA TRBV10-3 CAISERGGNTDTQYF TGTGCCATCAGTGAAAGGGGGGGGAACACAGATACGCAGTATTTT
TRBJ1-2 NA NA TRBV2 CASSDELTNYGYTF TGTGCCAGCAGTGATGAGTTAACTAACTATGGCTACACCTTC
TRBJ2-4 TRBD1 NA TRBV7-9 CASSLIGTGGLKGNIQYF TGTGCCAGCAGCTTAATAGGGACAGGGGGCCTAAAGGGAAACATTCAGTACTTC
TRBJ2-2 NA NA TRBV19 CASSIASNTGELFF TGTGCCAGTAGTATAGCTTCGAACACCGGGGAGCTGTTTTTT
TRBJ1-2 TRBD1 NA TRBV30 CAWSVGQLYGYTF TGTGCCTGGAGTGTGGGACAGCTCTATGGCTACACCTTC
TRBJ2-1 NA once TRBV5-1 CASRPTTYNEQFF TGCGCCAGCAGGCCGACTACCTACAATGAGCAGTTCTTC
TRBJ2-1 NA NA TRBV9 CASSVVGAESSYNEQFF TGTGCCAGCAGCGTAGTTGGGGCGGAGAGCTCCTACAATGAGCAGTTCTTC
TRBJ2-1 TRBD2 NA TRBV5-4 CASSLGTSGSYNEQFF TGTGCCAGCAGCTTGGGGACTAGCGGGTCCTACAATGAGCAGTTCTTC
TRBJ1-2 NA NA TRBV6-1 CASSELGVGSRGYTF TGTGCCAGCAGTGAGCTCGGGGTAGGTTCTCGAGGCTACACCTTC
TRBJ1-1 TRBD1 NA TRBV6-5 CASQTGGTEAFF TGTGCCAGCCAGACAGGGGGCACTGAAGCTTTCTTT
TRBJ2-1 TRBD1 NA TRBV5-1 CASSFRTGPTDEQFF TGCGCCAGCAGCTTCCGGACAGGGCCAACCGATGAGCAGTTCTTC
TRBJ2-7 TRBD2 NA TRBV7-2 CASSRRTSGGYEQYF TGTGCCAGCAGCCGAAGGACTAGCGGAGGCTACGAGCAGTACTTC
TRBJ2-7 NA NA TRBV28 CASSAARGTHLSYEQYF TGTGCCAGCAGTGCCGCCCGGGGAACACACCTCTCCTACGAGCAGTACTTC
TRBJ2-1 TRBD2 NA TRBV15 CATSRPGGNEQFF TGTGCCACCAGCAGACCGGGGGGCAATGAGCAGTTCTTC
TRBJ1-1 NA NA TRBV7-5 CVRSLDREAGTEAFF TGTGTCAGAAGCTTAGATCGGGAAGCGGGCACTGAAGCTTTCTTT
TRBJ2-2 NA NA TRBV5-1 CASSLEGNGELFF TGCGCCAGCTCTTTGGAGGGTAACGGGGAGCTGTTTTTT
TRBJ2-3 TRBD1 NA TRBV28 CASSSTPGQGTDTQYF TGTGCCAGCAGTTCCACTCCGGGACAGGGCACAGATACGCAGTATTTT
TRBJ1-1 NA NA TRBV2 CASSGGWGVNTEAFF TGTGCCAGCAGTGGGGGGTGGGGGGTTAACACTGAAGCTTTCTTT
TRBJ1-1 NA NA TRBV18 CASSPSQNTEAFF TGTGCCAGCTCCCCTAGTCAGAACACTGAAGCTTTCTTT
TRBJ1-1 NA NA TRBV2 CASTPDLEAEAFF TGTGCCAGCACGCCGGATCTAGAGGCTGAAGCTTTCTTT
TRBJ1-5 TRBD1 NA TRBV19 CASKGQGRGYSNQPQHF TGTGCCAGTAAGGGACAGGGAAGAGGCTACAGCAATCAGCCCCAGCATTTT
TRBJ1-3 NA few TRBV11-2 CASSLGGGYTGNTIYF TGTGCCAGCAGCTTAGGAGGAGGGTACACTGGAAACACCATATATTTT
TRBJ1-5 TRBD1 NA TRBV19 CASSIRTGGYQPQHF TGTGCCAGTAGTATACGTACAGGGGGGTATCAGCCCCAGCATTTT
TRBJ2-1 NA NA TRBV29-1 CSVGDSRRMGQFF TGCAGCGTGGGGGACTCTCGCCGGATGGGGCAGTTCTTC
TRBJ2-7 NA NA TRBV19 CASSIGSRDYEQYF TGTGCCAGTAGTATAGGAAGCAGGGACTACGAGCAGTACTTC
TRBJ2-7 NA NA TRBV27 CASSLFGEQYF TGTGCCAGCAGTTTATTCGGGGAGCAGTACTTC
TRBJ1-5 TRBD1 once TRBV5-1 CASSLEGTGDQPQHF TGCGCCAGCAGCTTGGAAGGGACAGGGGATCAGCCCCAGCATTTT
TRBJ2-5 NA NA TRBV7-6 CASSGTLAGTAETQYF TGTGCCAGCAGCGGTACCCTGGCGGGGACGGCGGAGACCCAGTACTTC
TRBJ1-3 NA NA TRBV13 CASSWGVGLSGNTIYF TGTGCCAGCAGCTGGGGGGTTGGCCTCTCTGGAAACACCATATATTTT
TRBJ2-7 TRBD1 NA TRBV11-2 CASSSRTGLTYEQYF TGTGCCAGCAGTTCTCGGACAGGCCTGACCTACGAGCAGTACTTC
TRBJ1-2 TRBD1 NA TRBV27 CASNPSSFGTGAGYTF TGTGCCAGCAACCCTTCTTCCTTCGGAACAGGGGCTGGCTACACCTTC
TRBJ2-3 NA NA TRBV15 CATSREIERPAYTQYF TGTGCCACCAGCAGAGAGATCGAGCGACCTGCTTATACGCAGTATTTT
TRBJ2-1 TRBD1 NA TRBV7-3 CASSFGQGVYNEQFF TGTGCCAGCAGCTTCGGACAGGGTGTCTACAATGAGCAGTTCTTC
TRBJ1-1 NA NA TRBV2 CASSEAQGTEAFF TGTGCCAGCAGTGAAGCGCAGGGCACTGAAGCTTTCTTT